The 10 T cell receptor beta chains listed next were all sequenced from one sample in a study of blood T cell repertoires in COVID-19. TCRdb's copy holds only in-frame clones and misses some; the assay was immunoSEQ multiplex PCR. The table lists about 530,000 clones, 85% to 90% of them singletons. Sequencing was done on a sample of peripheral blood. The receptors stem from a woman aged 50 to 60 with COVID-19, enrolled during active disease.

The chain joins TRBV6-5 to TRBJ2-4; D unclear. V lost 0 bases and J lost 5, with 11 bases in between. The CDR3 loop spans 15 amino acids. Germline assignment: CDR1 MNHEY and CDR2 SVGAGI. In DNA, the CDR3 is TGTGCCAGCAGTTACTCGAGCCCTGCCGAAAACATTCAGTACTTC. This codes for CASSYSSPAENIQYF.

The rearrangement links TRBV6-5 to TRBJ1-2; 9 bases map to TRBD1. Germline-derived CDR1 and CDR2 are MNHEY and SVGAGI. V shed 9 bases, J shed 1 base, and the junction held 3 bases outside the gene matches. CDR3 length: 13 amino acids. This chain's CDR3 is CASRTGDNYGYTF. In DNA, the CDR3 is TGTGCCAGTAGGACAGGGGATAACTATGGCTACACCTTC.

This rearrangement joins TRBV7-9 to TRBJ1-5, with TRBD1 matching over 7 bases. Germline V gene data show CDR1 as SEHNR and CDR2 as FQNEAQ (reference sequence). CDR3 length: 15 amino acids. With 1 base clipped from V and 5 bases from J, the junction kept 5 bases outside the gene matches. The CDR3 loop is CASSLDEGGDQPQHF. The DNA for the CDR3 is TGTGCCAGCAGCTTAGATGAAGGGGGCGATCAGCCCCAGCATTTT. The full variable domain, rest sourced from reference TRBV7-9 and TRBJ1-5, is DTGVSQNPRHKITKRGQNVTFRCDPISEHNRLYWYRQTLGQGPEFLTYFQNEAQLEKSRLLSDRFSAERPKGSFSTLEIQRTEQGDSAMYLCASSLDEGGDQPQHFGDGTRLSIL.

The chain links TRBV6-5 to TRBJ2-1; 7 bases are shared with TRBD1. V shed 6 bases, J shed 9 bases, and the junction held 5 bases outside the gene matches. This CDR3 is built from 12 residues. CDR1 and CDR2 from the germline V gene are MNHEY and SVGAGI. DNA for the CDR3: TGTGCCAGCAGCACAGGGGTTGGTGAGCAGTTCTTC. Translated, it gives CASSTGVGEQFF.

The V call is TRBV30, the J call TRBJ1-5; the D is unclear. The CDR3 covers 14 residues. Trimming pared 1 base from V and 4 bases from J, leaving 11 bases between. Germline loops: CDR1 GTSNPN, CDR2 SVGIG (reference sequence). The DNA of the CDR3 is TGTGCCTGGAGTGCTATCCCTTCAAATCAGCCCCAGCATTTT. Translating it yields CAWSAIPSNQPQHF. Full variable domain (missing parts from reference TRBV30 and TRBJ1-5): SQTIHQWPATLVQPVGSPLSLECTVEGTSNPNLYWYRQAAGRGLQLLFYSVGIGQISSEVPQNLSASRPQDRQFILSSKKLLLSDSGFYLCAWSAIPSNQPQHFGDGTRLSIL.

The chain combines TRBV24-1 with TRBJ2-1; 7 bases are shared with TRBD1. Germline loops: CDR1 KGHDR, CDR2 SFDVKD. This CDR3 spans 19 amino acids. Trimming at V came to 0 bases and at J to 7 bases, leaving 17 bases not matched to a gene. The CDR3, as DNA: TGTGCCACCAGTGATTTGCAAGGAGTGATAACAGGGGCAGGGAATGAGCAGTTCTTC. Its translation: CATSDLQGVITGAGNEQFF.

The chain combines TRBV5-1 with TRBJ2-2; 12 nucleotides line up with TRBD2. Germline loops: CDR1 SGHRS, CDR2 YFSETQ. CDR3 length: 18 residues. After removal of 3 bases from V and 5 bases from J, the junction contained 11 bases not matched to a gene. CDR3 sequence reads: CASSSLAGGPRGTGELFF. The CDR3 coding sequence is TGCGCCAGCAGCTCACTAGCGGGGGGACCCCGAGGTACCGGGGAGCTGTTTTTT.

The chain joins TRBV5-1 to TRBJ1-5; 7 positions agree with TRBD1. The CDR3 has 15 residues. The V segment lost 4 bases and the J segment 5 bases; nucleotides outside the gene matches: 9. The germline V gene encodes CDR1 SGHRS and CDR2 YFSETQ. The CDR3 region is CASSRQGGPDQPQHF. The CDR3 nucleotides read TGCGCCAGCAGCCGACAGGGTGGTCCTGATCAGCCCCAGCATTTT.

This clone was seen just once. The chain carries TRBV4-2 and TRBJ1-2; a weak D match, TRBD1 (6 bases). CDR1 and CDR2 from the germline V gene are LGHNA and YNFKEQ. The CDR3 is 15 residues long. V was cut by 0 bases and J by 7 bases, with 15 bases left in between. CDR3 region: CASSQDFRGGPGYTF. The CDR3 DNA reads TGTGCCAGCAGCCAAGATTTCCGCGGGGGCCCTGGCTACACCTTC.

This clone was picked up a small number of times. The chain is built from TRBV9 and TRBJ1-1, with 8 bases aligning to TRBD1. The germline V gene encodes CDR1 SGDLS and CDR2 YYNGEE. This CDR3 comprises 13 residues. V shed 5 bases and J 1 base; nucleotides not matched to a gene: 1. The CDR3 loop reads CASRGTGNTEAFF. DNA for the CDR3: TGTGCCAGCAGGGGGACAGGGAACACTGAAGCTTTCTTT.